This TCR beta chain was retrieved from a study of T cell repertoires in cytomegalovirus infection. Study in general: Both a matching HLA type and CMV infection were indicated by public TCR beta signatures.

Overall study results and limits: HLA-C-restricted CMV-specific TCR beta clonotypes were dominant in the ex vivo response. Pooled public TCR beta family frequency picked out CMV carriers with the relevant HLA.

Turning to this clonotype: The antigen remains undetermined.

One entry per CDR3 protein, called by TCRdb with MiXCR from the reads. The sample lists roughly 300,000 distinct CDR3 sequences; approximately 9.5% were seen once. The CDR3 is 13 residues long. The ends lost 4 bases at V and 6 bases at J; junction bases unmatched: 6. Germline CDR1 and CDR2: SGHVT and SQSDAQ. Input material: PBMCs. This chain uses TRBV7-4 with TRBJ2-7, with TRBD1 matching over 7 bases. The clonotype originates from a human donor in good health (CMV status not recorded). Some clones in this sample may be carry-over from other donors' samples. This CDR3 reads CASSYDRVGEQYF. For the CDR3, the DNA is TGTGCCAGCAGCTATGACAGGGTCGGCGAGCAGTACTTC.